Listed below are T cell receptor beta chains from one sample, sequenced in a study of cytomegalovirus exposure and HLA in healthy donors. Using immunoSEQ multiplex PCR, the repertoire was profiled, and TCRdb retains in-frame clones only, with some absent. The repertoire consists of fewer than 200,000 clones, with roughly 87% occurring once and the leading ten covering roughly 0.2%. The specimen sequenced was PBMCs. All receptors come from a girl less than two years old in good health and CMV-seronegative. The CDR3 runs from the conserved cysteine through the conserved F or W.

cdr3_aa: CASSQGFNSNYGYTF
cdr3_length: 15
v_call: TRBV4-3

cdr3_aa: CAISDSGGNQPQHF
cdr3_length: 14
v_call: TRBV10-3

cdr3_aa: CASSLQTGTRETDTQYF
cdr3_length: 17
v_call: TRBV7-6

cdr3_aa: CASSPQGQSYEQYF
cdr3_length: 14
v_call: TRBV7-9

cdr3_aa: CASSPWGQESEQYF
cdr3_length: 14
v_call: TRBV5-4

cdr3_aa: CASSLGQGSGGYTF
cdr3_length: 14
v_call: TRBV7-2

cdr3_aa: CASSSTGGYGQPQHF
cdr3_length: 15
v_call: TRBV6-5

cdr3_aa: CASSLVPVNSPLHF
cdr3_length: 14
v_call: TRBV5-1

cdr3_aa: CATARGDTQYF
cdr3_length: 11
v_call: TRBV19

cdr3_aa: CASNRLAGVTDTQYF
cdr3_length: 15
v_call: TRBV6-4

cdr3_aa: CASSPPWRGWETQYF
cdr3_length: 15
v_call: TRBV7-6

cdr3_aa: CASSQVLAGGHQQYF
cdr3_length: 15
v_call: TRBV4-1

cdr3_aa: CASSLMPGGYEQYF
cdr3_length: 14
v_call: TRBV7-3